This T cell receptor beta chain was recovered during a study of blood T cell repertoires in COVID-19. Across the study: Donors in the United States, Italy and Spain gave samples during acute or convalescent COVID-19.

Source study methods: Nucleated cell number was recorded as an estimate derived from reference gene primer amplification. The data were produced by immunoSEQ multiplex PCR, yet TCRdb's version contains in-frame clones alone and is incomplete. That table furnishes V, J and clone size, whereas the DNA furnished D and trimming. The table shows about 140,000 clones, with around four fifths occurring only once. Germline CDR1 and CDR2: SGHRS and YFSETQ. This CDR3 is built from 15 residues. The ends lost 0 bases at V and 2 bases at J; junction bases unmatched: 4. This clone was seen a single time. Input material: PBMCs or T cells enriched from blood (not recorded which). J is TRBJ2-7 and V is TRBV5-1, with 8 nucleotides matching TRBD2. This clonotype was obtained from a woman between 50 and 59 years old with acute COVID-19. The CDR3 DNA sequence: TGCGCCAGCAGCTTGGGGGGACTAGAAACCTACGAGCAGTACTTC. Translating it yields CASSLGGLETYEQYF.